The TCR beta chain under discussion was sequenced for a study of blood T cell repertoires in COVID-19. Turning to the study itself: Nucleic acid was either cDNA or gDNA, and it came from T cells, B-cell-depleted T cells, or PBMCs.

Profiled with immunoSEQ multiplex PCR; TCRdb holds only in-frame clones, not every one. This table has just over 60,000 clones, over 60% appearing once. The CDR3 totals 21 residues. CDR1 and CDR2 from the germline V gene are LGHNT and FRNRAP. The trim removed 3 bases at V and 4 bases at J, leaving 26 bases unmatched. The Seattle site enrolled patients during active infection and followed them longitudinally. The chain combines TRBV12-5 with TRBJ2-5, with 7 bases that match TRBD1. This receptor was taken from a man aged 25 to 45 with COVID-19, enrolled during active disease. The sample was peripheral blood. CDR3 in DNA: TGTGCTAGTGGTTTTAGATCGGTGCTGTGGGACAGTCACAAGGGCGGAGAGACCCAGTACTTC. It is translated as CASGFRSVLWDSHKGGETQYF.